Following are 3 T cell receptor beta chains from one sample sequenced in a study of CXCR3-negative and CXCR3-positive naive CD8 T cells. The antigens these receptors bind are not known. Study-wide results and limits: The study found more hydrophobic TRB CDR3s in CXCR3-positive naive cells than in CXCR3-negative naive cells.

Via 5' RACE with UMI labels, TRB cDNA libraries were prepared. For each CDR3 protein, TCRdb gives one entry from its re-call of the 5' RACE reads, without DNA. The listing records about 92,000 distinct CDR3 sequences. The sequenced material came from naive CXCR3+ CD8+ T cells from blood. Documented subset: CD45RO-CCR7+CD27+CD95- naive CD8+ T cells expressing CXCR3 (TNR3+). These receptor sequences come from a human donor in good health. Some clones in this sample may be carry-over from other donors' samples.

J is TRBJ2-1 and V is TRBV5-6; TCRdb's assignment of TRBD1 cannot be checked, as there is no DNA. The CDR3 sequence is 16 residues long. CDR1 and CDR2 (germline): SGHDT, YYEEEE. CDR3 protein: CASSLLSRGEGGEQFF. Supplemented by reference TRBV5-6 and TRBJ2-1, the full variable domain reads DAGVTQSPTHLIKTRGQQVTLRCSPKSGHDTVSWYQQALGQGPQFIFQYYEEEERQRGNFPDRFSGHQFPNYSSELNVNALLLGDSALYLCASSLLSRGEGGEQFFGPGTRLTVL.

V is TRBV7-2 and J is TRBJ2-7. CDR1 SGHTA and CDR2 FQGNSA come from the germline V gene. The CDR3 is made up of 15 amino acids. The CDR3 protein is CASSLGGAWTYEQYF. Full variable domain (rest looked up from reference TRBV7-2 and TRBJ2-7): GAGVSQSPSNKVTEKGKDVELRCDPISGHTALYWYRQSLGQGLEFLIYFQGNSAPDKSGLPSDRFSAERTGGSVSTLTIQRTQQEDSAVYLCASSLGGAWTYEQYFGPGTRLTVT.

The chain combines TRBV29-1 with TRBJ1-2; TCRdb's D call of TRBD1 is untestable without DNA. This CDR3 is built from 12 residues. Germline V gene sequence: CDR1 SQVTM, CDR2 ANQGSEA. CDR3: CSVPEGGSGYTF.